The 11 T cell receptor beta chains below were found in one sample sequenced in a study of CD8 T cells in Susac syndrome. After extraction with the RNeasy kit, roughly 0.45 to 1 ug of the RNA was reverse transcribed using random hexamers. TCRdb re-called the immunoSEQ multiplex PCR reads through MiXCR, storing one row per CDR3 protein. The profile shows hundreds of thousands of distinct CDR3 sequences, more than 85% of them singletons. Source material: CD4+ T cells from PBMCs. The receptors derive from a human donor with multiple sclerosis.

The chain employs TRBV27 and TRBJ1-2, with 8 bases lining up with TRBD1. Trimming took 4 bases from V and 8 from J; bases not matched to a gene: 6. There are 13 residues in the CDR3. The germline gives CDR1 MNHEY, CDR2 SMNVEV (reference sequence). The CDR3 DNA is TGTGCCAGCAGTTCTCAGGGGGCGTTAGGCTACACCTTC. Residues: CASSSQGALGYTF.

The chain combines TRBV29-1 with TRBJ1-1, with 9 bases aligning to TRBD1. Germline V lookup: CDR1 SQVTM, CDR2 ANQGSEA. The CDR3 is 17 residues long. V gave up 4 bases and J gave up 0 bases; unmatched junction bases: 12. CDR3 in DNA: TGCAGCGTTGCAAAAAGGACAGGGGCGACGATGAACACTGAAGCTTTCTTT. Translation gives CSVAKRTGATMNTEAFF.

The CDR3 spells CASSVAGRANTGELFF. The CDR3 DNA reads TGTGCCAGCAGCGTAGCGGGCAGGGCGAACACCGGGGAGCTGTTTTTT. The rearrangement joins TRBV9 to TRBJ2-2, with D maybe TRBD1 (5 bases). The CDR3 contains 16 residues. V dropped 0 bases and J dropped 0 bases, with 9 bases sitting between them. The germline gives CDR1 SGDLS, CDR2 YYNGEE.

V and J are TRBV11-2 and TRBJ1-6; weak D call: TRBD1 (6 bases). The V gene's germline CDR1 is SGHAT and CDR2 FQNNGV. Trimming stripped 3 bases from V and 8 bases from J, with 11 bases between. The CDR3 contains 14 residues. This chain's CDR3 is CASSFSQGDSPLHF. DNA for the CDR3: TGTGCCAGCAGCTTTTCACAGGGAGATTCACCCCTCCACTTT. Combining the CDR3 with reference TRBV11-2 and TRBJ1-6 gives the whole variable domain EAGVAQSPRYKIIEKRQSVAFWCNPISGHATLYWYQQILGQGPKLLIQFQNNGVVDDSQLPKDRFSAERLKGVDSTLKIQPAKLEDSAVYLCASSFSQGDSPLHFGNGTRLTVT.

This chain joins TRBV5-1 and TRBJ2-1; no clear D. This CDR3 comprises 11 residues. Germline V lookup: CDR1 SGHRS, CDR2 YFSETQ. Trimming stripped 6 bases from V and 9 bases from J, with 10 bases between. The CDR3 DNA sequence: TGCGCCAGCATTAGAGGCAGTGAGCAGTTCTTC. Amino acids: CASIRGSEQFF.

The chain employs TRBV2 and TRBJ2-6; TRBD1 matches at 7 bases. Germline CDR1 and CDR2: SNHLY and FYNNEI. The junction had 9 bases not matched to a gene; V was cut back by 4 bases and J by 0 bases. The CDR3 totals 18 residues. Here the CDR3 reads CASSATGTAISGANVLTF. CDR3 DNA: TGTGCCAGCAGTGCTACCGGGACAGCAATCTCTGGGGCCAACGTCCTGACTTTC.

This sequence joins TRBV29-1 and TRBJ2-5; 10 positions agree with TRBD2. Germline CDR1 SQVTM, CDR2 ANQGSEA. Trimming took 7 bases from V and 4 from J; bases not matched to a gene: 9. The CDR3 sequence is 14 residues long. The CDR3 is CSASAGGPGETQYF. The CDR3 coding sequence is TGCAGCGCTTCAGCGGGGGGGCCGGGAGAGACCCAGTACTTC.

The V and J genes are TRBV20-1 and TRBJ2-2; no clear D. V was clipped by 5 bases and J by 2 bases, with 15 bases between them. Germline V CDR1 and CDR2: DFQATT, SNEGSKA (reference sequence). The CDR3 is made up of 15 amino acids. Written as DNA, the CDR3 is TGCAGTGCTGGGCTTGGACCAACAAACACCGGGGAGCTGTTTTTT. Translating it yields CSAGLGPTNTGELFF.

The rearrangement links TRBV12-3 or TRBV12-4 to TRBJ2-3; D could derive from TRBD1 or TRBD2 (6 bases each). CDR3 length equals 15 residues. V shed 3 bases and J shed 4 bases, with 14 bases lying between them. The CDR3 DNA is TGTGCCAGCAGTTTGGTGGGGGGCGACGCAGATACGCAGTATTTT. Amino acid sequence: CASSLVGGDADTQYF.

V usage is TRBV4-2 and J usage is TRBJ2-3; 8 bases agree with TRBD2. V lost 0 bases to trimming and J lost 1 base; unmatched junction nucleotides: 6. Germline-derived CDR1 and CDR2 are LGHNA and YNFKEQ. This CDR3 spans 17 amino acids. CDR3 DNA sequence: TGTGCCAGCAGCCAAGATCCGAGCGGGGGAGGCACAGATACGCAGTATTTT. It yields the protein CASSQDPSGGGTDTQYF.

The CDR3 spells CASSKDREETQYF. Written as DNA, the CDR3 is TGTGCCAGCAGCAAGGACAGAGAAGAGACCCAGTACTTC. This chain joins TRBV12-3 or TRBV12-4 and TRBJ2-5; D is perhaps TRBD1 (6 bases). This CDR3 is 13 amino acids long. V was clipped by 6 bases and J by 3 bases, with 11 bases between them.